Listed here are 19 T cell receptor beta chains from one sample, sequenced in a study of blood T cells in healthy people across ages. Sample-barcoded 5' priming and a J-beta primer mix drove a second PCR of roughly 6 to 12 cycles. TCRdb called the 5' RACE reads again in MiXCR, with one record for every CDR3 protein. The profile shows fewer than 900,000 distinct CDR3 sequences, roughly 44% of them singletons. Source material: blood. The receptor source for this set is a woman aged 60-70 years in good health.

This clonotype turned up a few times. This chain uses TRBV6-2 or TRBV6-3 with TRBJ2-1, with D possibly being TRBD2 (6 bases). Germline V gives CDR1 MNHEY, CDR2 SVGEGT. The V and J ends lost 8 bases and 4 bases respectively, with 18 bases between them. The CDR3 contains 15 residues. CDR3 DNA sequence: TGTGCCAGCCAACGGATCCGGGACTTTTACAATGAGCAGTTCTTC. Its translation is CASQRIRDFYNEQFF.

This rearrangement joins TRBV6-6 to TRBJ1-1, with 12 bases fitting TRBD1. Losses at the gene ends were 7 bases for V and 7 bases for J; bases not matched to a gene: 10. Germline lookup yields CDR1 MNHNY and CDR2 SVGAGI (reference sequence). This CDR3 comprises 15 residues. The CDR3 sequence: CASTHRDRGLDEAFF. CDR3 nucleotide sequence: TGTGCCAGCACCCACCGGGACAGGGGGCTTGATGAAGCTTTCTTT.

This clonotype has a handful of counts. V and J are TRBV29-1 and TRBJ2-5; D possibly uses TRBD1 or TRBD2 (5 bases each). Trimming stripped 5 bases from V and 11 bases from J, with 18 bases between. This CDR3 spans 12 amino acids. Germline CDR1 is SQVTM and CDR2 is ANQGSEA. The CDR3 DNA sequence: TGCAGCGTTCCTGGGACCTACAATGAGCAGTACTTC. Its protein is CSVPGTYNEQYF.

The CDR3 coding sequence is TGCAGTGCTGGCCTAGCGGGAGTGTTAGATACGCAGTATTTT. It is translated as CSAGLAGVLDTQYF. The rearrangement joins TRBV20-1 to TRBJ2-3; 10 bases are shared with TRBD2. The trim removed 5 bases at V and 5 bases at J, leaving 7 bases unmatched. The CDR3 spans 14 residues. Per the germline V gene, CDR1 is DFQATT and CDR2 is SNEGSKA (reference sequence).

The chain carries TRBV20-1 and TRBJ2-3, with 13 bases aligning to TRBD2. Per germline, CDR1 DFQATT and CDR2 SNEGSKA (reference sequence). The V and J ends lost 6 bases and 5 bases, in that order; junction bases with no gene match: 8. The CDR3 is made up of 15 amino acids. CDR3 in amino acids: CSATGLAGREDTQYF. The CDR3 DNA follows: TGCAGTGCGACGGGACTAGCGGGGAGAGAAGATACGCAGTATTTT.

The V call is TRBV27, the J call TRBJ1-4, with D possibly matching TRBD1 (6 bases). Trimming removed 6 bases at V and 2 bases at J, with 16 bases between. The CDR3 loop spans 16 amino acids. Germline CDR1 reads MNHEY; CDR2 reads SMNVEV (reference sequence). CDR3 amino acids: CASSRRNRVTNEKLFF. In nucleotides, the CDR3 is TGTGCCAGCAGCCGTAGGAACAGGGTGACTAATGAAAAACTGTTTTTT. Looking up the rest from reference TRBV27 and TRBJ1-4 gives the full variable domain: EAQVTQNPRYLITVTGKKLTVTCSQNMNHEYMSWYRQDPGLGLRQIYYSMNVEVTDKGDVPEGYKVSRKEKRNFPLILESPSPNQTSLYFCASSRRNRVTNEKLFFGSGTQLSVL.

The J gene is TRBJ2-7, the V gene TRBV29-1, with TRBD1 matching 7 bases. The germline gives CDR1 SQVTM, CDR2 ANQGSEA. This CDR3 comprises 12 residues. The CDR3 here is CNVGTASYEQYF. The DNA of the CDR3 is TGCAACGTGGGGACAGCGAGCTACGAGCAGTACTTC.

Concerning this clonotype: A clone one base away is much larger, so this may be a read error. CDR3 loop: CASRVDRPKQPQHF. The CDR3 nucleotides are TGTGCCAGCAGAGTAGACAGGCCAAAGCAGCCCCAGCATTTT. The chain is built from TRBV6-1 and TRBJ1-5; a possible D gene is TRBD1 (6 bases). The CDR3 has 14 residues. Germline CDR1 is MNHNS and CDR2 is SASEGT. Trimming removed 6 bases at V and 7 bases at J, with 16 bases between.

V gene TRBV9 combines with J gene TRBJ2-1; D perhaps matches TRBD2 (5 bases). The CDR3 runs to 18 residues. The germline V gene encodes CDR1 SGDLS and CDR2 YYNGEE. Deletions cut 0 bases from V and 7 bases from J, with 23 bases between. CDR3: CASSVAVHGVGEINEQFF. The CDR3 nucleotides read TGTGCCAGCAGCGTAGCTGTCCACGGGGTTGGGGAGATAAATGAGCAGTTCTTC. The entire variable domain, with the rest obtained from reference TRBV9 and TRBJ2-1, is as follows: DSGVTQTPKHLITATGQRVTLRCSPRSGDLSVYWYQQSLDQGLQFLIQYYNGEERAKGNILERFSAQQFPDLHSELNLSSLELGDSALYFCASSVAVHGVGEINEQFFGPGTRLTVL.

The chain is built from TRBV27 and TRBJ1-2, with TRBD1 matching 9 bases. Trimming took 4 bases from V and 5 from J; bases not matched to a gene: 11. The CDR3 contains 16 residues. CDR1 is MNHEY, CDR2 SMNVEV, per germline (reference sequence). The CDR3: CASSSGTGNTGYGYTF. CDR3 nucleotide sequence: TGTGCCAGCAGTTCCGGGACAGGGAACACTGGGTATGGCTACACCTTC.

V is TRBV7-9 and J is TRBJ1-5; D gene uncertain. Between the trimmed V and J ends, which lost 2 bases and 7 bases, there was a span of 9 bases. The CDR3 extends over 13 amino acids. Germline V lookup: CDR1 SEHNR, CDR2 FQNEAQ (reference sequence). The CDR3 reads CASSLLVNQPQHF. The CDR3 DNA follows: TGTGCCAGCAGCTTACTGGTGAACCAGCCCCAGCATTTT.

This clonotype occurred many times. This rearrangement joins TRBV5-1 to TRBJ2-7, with TRBD1 matching 9 bases. This CDR3 region has 16 residues. Losses at the gene ends were 4 bases for V and 4 bases for J; bases not matched to a gene: 12. The V gene's germline CDR1 is SGHRS and CDR2 YFSETQ. CDR3 bases: TGCGCCAGCAGCCCCGGACAGGACAGGGGTTTTTACGAGCAGTACTTC. Translating it yields CASSPGQDRGFYEQYF.

The J gene is TRBJ2-7, the V gene TRBV4-3; D is perhaps TRBD2 (6 bases). The germline V gene has CDR1 LGHNA and CDR2 YSLEER. V was pared by 4 bases and J by 5 bases, with 18 bases between. CDR3 length: 15 amino acids. The CDR3 DNA sequence: TGCGCCAGCAGCCGAGTGTGGGAGGCCGGAAACGAGCAGTACTTC. Translated, it gives CASSRVWEAGNEQYF.

This clonotype was counted between two and nine times. This rearrangement joins TRBV3-1 to TRBJ2-1, with 10 bases matching TRBD2. CDR3 length: 15 amino acids. V gave up 4 bases and J gave up 5 bases; unmatched junction bases: 5. CDR1 and CDR2 (germline): LGHDT, YNNKEL (reference sequence). The CDR3 DNA sequence: TGTGCCAGCAGCCCGAGCGGGGGGGGTCACAATGAGCAGTTCTTC. Its translation: CASSPSGGGHNEQFF.

The chain recombines TRBV12-3 or TRBV12-4 with TRBJ2-7; D uncertain. V was clipped by 7 bases and J by 6 bases, with 10 bases between them. The CDR3 sequence is 11 residues long. CDR3: CASTVSFEQYF. The DNA of the CDR3 is TGTGCCAGCACAGTTAGCTTCGAGCAGTACTTC.

This clonotype was seen a handful of times. The rearrangement joins TRBV6-5 to TRBJ2-7; 7 bases map to TRBD1. Germline loops: CDR1 MNHEY, CDR2 SVGAGI. The CDR3 has 15 amino acids. V was pared by 2 bases and J by 0 bases, with 4 bases of the junction left unmatched. This CDR3 is CASSYRRTGSYEQYF. The CDR3 DNA sequence: TGTGCCAGCAGTTACCGGAGGACAGGCTCCTACGAGCAGTACTTC.

The V gene is TRBV27, the J gene TRBJ2-7; D uncertain. The germline V gene has CDR1 MNHEY and CDR2 SMNVEV (reference sequence). This CDR3 has 15 amino acids. The V and J ends lost 6 bases and 7 bases respectively, with 22 bases between them. Written as DNA, the CDR3 is TGTGCCAGCAGCCCAGGCTATTTTGGGGTGGAGGAGCAGTACTTC. It specifies CASSPGYFGVEEQYF.

A word on this clonotype: Sequence at one end of the junction differs from germline and may be a read error. The chain links TRBV6-2 or TRBV6-3 to TRBJ1-4; weak D call: TRBD1 (6 bases). Per the germline V gene, CDR1 is MNHEY and CDR2 is SVGEGT. The CDR3 covers 14 residues. CDR3 protein: CGSRWTDTNEKPFF. The CDR3 region has the DNA TGTGGCAGCAGGTGGACAGATACTAATGAAAAACCGTTTTTT.

This clonotype was seen a few times. This rearrangement joins TRBV9 to TRBJ2-3; the D is unclear. The CDR3 totals 15 residues. Trimming left V 0 bases short and J 1 base short, with 9 bases between. Germline-derived CDR1 and CDR2 are SGDLS and YYNGEE. CDR3 coding DNA: TGTGCCAGCAGCGTAGGGACCCCTGGCACAGATACGCAGTATTTT. It translates to CASSVGTPGTDTQYF. Full variable domain (missing parts from reference TRBV9 and TRBJ2-3): DSGVTQTPKHLITATGQRVTLRCSPRSGDLSVYWYQQSLDQGLQFLIQYYNGEERAKGNILERFSAQQFPDLHSELNLSSLELGDSALYFCASSVGTPGTDTQYFGPGTRLTVL.